Each of the 5 T cell receptor beta chains below was sequenced from the same sample in a study of esophageal squamous cell carcinoma under preoperative chemotherapy. TCRdb passed the PCR reads through MiXCR, listing each CDR3 protein once. Of roughly 12,000 distinct CDR3 sequences listed, 54% are singletons. Described time point: before preoperative PTX-NDP chemotherapy. Specimen collection occurred from a patient given preoperative chemotherapy. The receptor set was obtained from a human donor with esophageal squamous cell carcinoma. The donor label of this sample is uncertain.

This clonotype was counted between two and nine times. This chain uses TRBV12-3 or TRBV12-4 with TRBJ2-1, with D maybe TRBD1 (6 bases). The end of the DNA fits TRBJ2-5 better, so the J call may be wrong. The CDR3 is made up of 15 amino acids. CDR3 protein: CASSFIKQGQETQYF. The CDR3 bases are TGTGCCAGCAGTTTCATCAAACAGGGCCAAGAGACCCAGTACTTC.

This clonotype was found a few times. A much larger clone is a single base away; this may be a read error. The conserved phenylalanine or tryptophan is not found at the CDR3 terminus, so this likely reflects a read error. The chain uses TRBV7-6 and TRBJ2-6; TRBD2 might be the D (6 bases). Germline CDR1 is SGHVS and CDR2 is FNYEAQ. This CDR3 comprises 16 residues. Deletions cut 1 base from V and 2 bases from J, with 9 bases between. CDR3: CASSLGAGTGANVLTL. The CDR3 DNA is TGTGCCAGCAGCTTAGGGGCGGGAACTGGGGCCAACGTCCTGACTTTA.

The V gene is TRBV7-8, the J gene TRBJ2-3; 9 bases match TRBD1. The CDR3 spans 16 residues. Trimming removed 5 bases from V and 3 bases from J; junction bases left unmatched: 9. Germline CDR1 and CDR2: SGHVS and FQNEAQ. Here the CDR3 reads CASSTGRDRVTDTQYF. DNA for the CDR3: TGTGCCAGCAGCACCGGCCGGGACAGGGTAACAGATACGCAGTATTTT.

This chain joins TRBV6-1 and TRBJ2-3; TRBD1 might be the D (5 bases). CDR1 is MNHNS and CDR2 is SASEGT in the germline V gene. The V end was cut by 4 bases, the J end by 11 bases, with 19 bases between. The length of the CDR3 is 14 residues. The CDR3 sequence: CASSVRAGMNEQYF. The DNA for the CDR3 is TGTGCCAGCAGTGTCCGCGCAGGGATGAATGAGCAGTATTTT.

The chain carries TRBV6-4 and TRBJ2-5, with D unclear. The tail of the sequence fits TRBJ2-7 better, so the J call may be wrong. This CDR3 is 11 amino acids long. Germline V gene sequence: CDR1 MRHNA, CDR2 SNTAGT. CDR3 loop: CASLPSYEQYF. DNA for the CDR3: TGTGCCAGTCTACCATCCTACGAGCAGTACTTC.